The clone carrying this T cell receptor (beta chain) has a count of ten or more. Its antigen is unknown. 2 million unsorted PBMCs were stored in RNAlater at -80 °C before RNA extraction. This sample was taken from a study of neurological immune-mediated disorders. Overall study findings and caveats: Association with the multiple sclerosis repertoire cluster was not found for any clinical or MRI feature.

TCRdb fed the 5' RACE reads into MiXCR, producing one record per CDR3 protein. The sample contains about 46,000 distinct CDR3 sequences, roughly 2% of which appear only once. Trimming removed 6 bases from V and 5 bases from J, with 12 bases in between. Germline V gene lookup returns CDR1 SGHTA and CDR2 FQGTGA. The CDR3 has 13 residues. The origin of this receptor is a woman aged 40 to 50 with multiple sclerosis. This chain uses TRBV7-3 with TRBJ2-3; D is possibly TRBD1 (6 bases). The sample comprised PBMCs. CDR3 in DNA: TGTGCCAGCAGTTGGGGGCTCCTAGATACGCAGTATTTT. It is translated as CASSWGLLDTQYF.